Following are 7 T cell receptor beta chains from one sample sequenced in a study of OX40 agonist ivuxolimab in advanced cancers. Profiled with immunoSEQ multiplex PCR; TCRdb holds only in-frame clones, not every one. Here the sample spans more than 100,000 clones, 93% being singletons. Specimen: CD4+ or CD8+ T cells sorted from blood, collected in a trial of the OX40 agonist ivuxolimab. Receptors originate from an adult with an advanced solid tumor such as melanoma, head and neck, liver or kidney cancer.

The rearrangement links TRBV6-5 to TRBJ2-7; tentatively, D is TRBD2 (6 bases). V shed 8 bases and J shed 2 bases, with 16 bases lying between them. This CDR3 is built from 14 residues. The germline CDR1 and CDR2 sequences are MNHEY and SVGAGI. CDR3 nucleotides: TGTGCCAGCGGAAGGGGACTCTCAGCCTACGAGCAGTACTTC. Translation gives CASGRGLSAYEQYF.

Written as DNA, the CDR3 is TGTGCCAGCAGCTTTGAGTACAGGAACACCGGGGAGCTGTTTTTT. This translates into CASSFEYRNTGELFF. The chain uses TRBV5-5 and TRBJ2-2; D gene ambiguous. Germline assignment: CDR1 SGHKS and CDR2 YYEKEE (reference sequence). Trimming removed 2 bases from V and 1 base from J, with 9 bases in between. The CDR3 has 15 amino acids.

The sample holds a few counts of this clone. The V call is TRBV10-3, the J call TRBJ1-4; the D gene is possibly TRBD1 (6 bases). Germline CDR1 ENHRY, CDR2 SYGVKD. The germline V and J ends were trimmed by 0 bases and 8 bases, with 10 bases remaining between them. The CDR3 is 14 residues long. The CDR3: CAISESQGREKLFF. The CDR3, as DNA: TGTGCCATCAGTGAGTCCCAGGGGCGGGAAAAACTGTTTTTT.

This chain joins TRBV2 and TRBJ1-1; no clear D gene. Germline V gives CDR1 SNHLY, CDR2 FYNNEI. This CDR3 has 12 amino acids. V lost 7 bases to trimming and J lost 1 base, with 7 bases between them. The CDR3 is CASKLGNTEAFF. The CDR3 DNA is TGTGCCAGCAAGCTGGGGAACACTGAAGCTTTCTTT.

The table lists this clone with a few counts. This chain uses TRBV10-1 with TRBJ1-1; D is ambiguous. This CDR3 contains 10 residues. The V end was cut by 6 bases, the J end by 7 bases, with 6 bases between. The germline V gene has CDR1 WNHNN and CDR2 SYGVQD (reference sequence). CDR3 loop: CASRPDEAFF. In nucleotides, the CDR3 is TGCGCCAGCAGACCCGATGAAGCTTTCTTT.

The chain combines TRBV5-5 with TRBJ1-3; D ambiguous. V shed 2 bases and J shed 0 bases, with 3 bases lying between them. The CDR3 loop spans 13 amino acids. The V gene's germline CDR1 is SGHKS and CDR2 YYEKEE (reference sequence). The CDR3 DNA sequence: TGTGCCAGCAGCTTTCCCTCTGGAAACACCATATATTTT. It encodes CASSFPSGNTIYF.

This chain connects TRBV5-1 to TRBJ2-5, with D perhaps matching TRBD1 or TRBD2 (7 bases each). V gave up 4 bases and J gave up 3 bases, with 13 bases separating them. Germline values: CDR1 SGHRS, CDR2 YFSETQ. The CDR3 runs 14 residues. The CDR3, as DNA: TGCGCCAGCAGCGTCAGCGGGACAGAAGAGACCCAGTACTTC. Protein sequence: CASSVSGTEETQYF.